This entry lists 18 T cell receptor beta chains sequenced from one sample in a study of blood T cells in healthy people across ages. For the second PCR, which ran for about 6 to 11 cycles, a sample-barcoded 5' primer and a J-beta primer mix were used. TCRdb re-derived calls from the 5' RACE reads in MiXCR, one entry per CDR3 protein. The data show about a million distinct CDR3 sequences, 35% to 40% seen once. The specimen was blood. The receptor set was obtained from a young man in good health.

This clonotype came up a few times. The chain is built from TRBV6-4 and TRBJ2-1, with D tentatively TRBD1 (5 bases). CDR1 is MRHNA, CDR2 SNTAGT, per germline. There are 13 residues in the CDR3. Trimming left V 0 bases short and J 5 bases short, with 5 bases between. The CDR3 coding sequence is TGTGCCAGCAGTGACTCGGACAACAATGAGCAGTTCTTC. Its translation: CASSDSDNNEQFF.

This clonotype was picked up a small number of times. The CDR3: CATTKTSVKNTEAFF. The CDR3 DNA follows: TGTGCCACCACCAAAACGTCCGTCAAGAACACTGAAGCTTTCTTT. V and J are TRBV7-2 and TRBJ1-1, with D unresolved. This CDR3 spans 15 amino acids. Trimming cost V 10 bases and J 1 base, with 19 bases left between them. In germline, CDR1 is SGHTA, CDR2 FQGNSA.

Regarding this clonotype: A much more abundant neighbour one base away suggests this may be a read error. This chain links TRBV5-1 with TRBJ2-1; 8 bases map to TRBD1. From germline, CDR1 is SGHRS and CDR2 YFSETQ. Trimming removed 2 bases from V and 2 bases from J; junction bases left unmatched: 6. This CDR3 is 16 amino acids long. CDR3 DNA sequence: TGCGCCAGCAGCTTTCGGGCAGGGGGCCCCTACAATGAGCAGTTCTTC. This sequence encodes CASSFRAGGPYNEQFF.

This clonotype has a handful of counts. The DNA of the CDR3 is TGCGCCAGCAGCGTTGACATAGGGTCAGAGAACACTGAAGCTTTCTTT. This encodes CASSVDIGSENTEAFF. The chain employs TRBV5-1 and TRBJ1-1; D is unresolved. Looked up from germline, CDR1 is SGHRS and CDR2 is YFSETQ. The CDR3 spans 16 residues. The V and J ends lost 4 bases and 1 base respectively, with 17 bases between them.

This clonotype was detected only a few times. The chain couples TRBV20-1 to TRBJ2-3, with TRBD2 matching 8 bases. V dropped 3 bases and J dropped 1; count of bases not matched to a gene: 12. From germline, CDR1 is DFQATT and CDR2 SNEGSKA (reference sequence). This CDR3 is built from 17 residues. The CDR3 loop is CSARRIAASGRTDTQYF. The DNA of the CDR3 is TGCAGTGCTAGGCGTATCGCGGCTAGCGGGCGCACAGATACGCAGTATTTT.

This clonotype was counted between two and nine times. The CDR3: CSARDRDREDYTF. DNA for the CDR3: TGCAGTGCTAGAGACAGGGACAGGGAGGACTACACCTTC. This rearrangement joins TRBV20-1 to TRBJ1-2; 9 positions match TRBD1. V gave up 0 bases and J gave up 10 bases; unmatched junction bases: 6. Germline V CDR1 and CDR2: DFQATT, SNEGSKA (reference sequence). The CDR3 is made up of 13 amino acids.

This clonotype was observed a handful of times. The chain's CDR3 is CSALGTGMNTGELFF. Written as DNA, the CDR3 is TGCAGTGCTCTTGGGACAGGGATGAACACCGGGGAGCTGTTTTTT. The J gene is TRBJ2-2, the V gene TRBV20-1; TRBD1 matches at 9 bases. This CDR3 comprises 15 residues. CDR1 DFQATT and CDR2 SNEGSKA come from the germline V gene (reference sequence). V lost 5 bases and J lost 1; bases outside the gene matches: 5.

CDR3 DNA: TGTGCCTGGAGGACACAGGGGGCGTGTGGCTACACCTTC. It translates to CAWRTQGACGYTF. The chain links TRBV30 to TRBJ1-2; 9 nucleotides match TRBD1. The CDR3 contains 13 residues. Germline CDR1 is GTSNPN and CDR2 is SVGIG (reference sequence). V was pared by 3 bases and J by 7 bases, with 6 bases of the junction left unmatched.

For this clonotype: A junction end diverges from the germline sequence, so it may reflect a read error. The chain uses TRBV7-3 and TRBJ2-3, with D perhaps TRBD1 (5 bases). This CDR3 is 14 amino acids long. CDR1 and CDR2 from the germline V gene are SGHTA and FQGTGA. The CDR3 DNA is TGTGCCAGCAGCTTAGTGGGATATACAGGTACGCAGTATTTT. Protein product: CASSLVGYTGTQYF.

This clonotype was seen a handful of times. This rearrangement joins TRBV6-2 or TRBV6-3 to TRBJ2-2, with 12 nucleotides matching TRBD2. Germline assignment: CDR1 MNHEY and CDR2 SVGEGT. Losses at the gene ends were 5 bases for V and 2 bases for J; bases not matched to a gene: 3. This CDR3 has 16 residues. CDR3 nucleotide sequence: TGTGCCAGCAGTACGGGACTAGCGGGCAACACCGGGGAGCTGTTTTTT. This gives the protein CASSTGLAGNTGELFF.

Written as DNA, the CDR3 is TGTGCCAGCAGTGACCACAGAGGCTCCTACGAGCAGTACTTC. Protein sequence: CASSDHRGSYEQYF. This chain uses TRBV6-1 with TRBJ2-7; unclear D gene. V was shortened by 3 bases and J by 0 bases, with 9 bases between the two germline ends. In germline, CDR1 is MNHNS, CDR2 SASEGT. CDR3 length equals 14 residues.

The table lists this clonotype with many counts. The chain uses TRBV20-1 and TRBJ1-4, with 10 bases lining up with TRBD1. CDR3 length equals 15 residues. Germline CDR1 is DFQATT and CDR2 is SNEGSKA (reference sequence). V gave up 0 bases and J gave up 7 bases; unmatched junction bases: 5. CDR3 coding DNA: TGCAGTGCTAGAGATGAGGGACAGGGGTCTGAAAAACTGTTTTTT. It encodes CSARDEGQGSEKLFF.

The table lists this clonotype with a few counts. V and J are TRBV29-1 and TRBJ1-2; perhaps TRBD1 as D (6 bases). The CDR3 runs 12 residues. The germline CDR1 and CDR2 sequences are SQVTM and ANQGSEA. Trimming took off 4 bases at V and 10 bases at J, with 16 bases between the two ends. The CDR3 sequence is CSVAPDRLDYTF. CDR3 DNA sequence: TGCAGCGTTGCCCCGGACAGATTAGACTACACCTTC.

This clonotype came up a few times. The chain couples TRBV7-2 to TRBJ2-1; weak D call: TRBD1 (6 bases). The length of the CDR3 is 15 residues. The V gene's germline CDR1 is SGHTA and CDR2 FQGNSA. V lost 2 bases, J lost 3 bases, and 11 bases lay in between. The CDR3 coding sequence is TGTGCCAGCAGCTTAACAGGGTGGTACTACAATGAGCAGTTCTTC. It encodes CASSLTGWYYNEQFF.

The chain uses TRBV4-2 and TRBJ2-1, with TRBD2 identical over 13 bases. This CDR3 spans 15 amino acids. The germline V gene encodes CDR1 LGHNA and CDR2 YNFKEQ. V lost 6 bases, J lost 4 bases, and 3 bases stayed unmatched. Written as DNA, the CDR3 is TGTGCCAGCAGAACTAGCGGGGGGGTATACAATGAGCAGTTCTTC. This translates into CASRTSGGVYNEQFF.

The chain is built from TRBV7-3 and TRBJ2-7, with D possibly TRBD1 on 6 matching bases. Germline loops: CDR1 SGHTA, CDR2 FQGTGA. The V end was cut by 1 base, the J end by 4 bases, with 11 bases between. CDR3 length: 14 amino acids. CDR3 bases: TGTGCCAGCAGCTTAAAAGGGGACAAGTACGAGCAGTACTTC. Translation gives CASSLKGDKYEQYF.

The chain combines TRBV29-1 with TRBJ1-1; D might be TRBD1 (5 bases). Trimming removed 6 bases at V and 2 bases at J, with 13 bases between. The germline V gene encodes CDR1 SQVTM and CDR2 ANQGSEA. The CDR3 covers 13 residues. The CDR3 reads CSVSGGDNTEAFF. DNA for the CDR3: TGCAGCGTCTCGGGGGGGGATAACACTGAAGCTTTCTTT.

This clonotype has only a few counts. The chain is built from TRBV27 and TRBJ1-5; D is ambiguous. Trimming stripped 2 bases from V and 1 base from J, with 9 bases between. Germline lookup yields CDR1 MNHEY and CDR2 SMNVEV (reference sequence). The CDR3 runs to 15 residues. CDR3 sequence reads: CASSLKGLSNQPQHF. CDR3 DNA sequence: TGTGCCAGCAGTTTAAAGGGATTAAGCAATCAGCCCCAGCATTTT.